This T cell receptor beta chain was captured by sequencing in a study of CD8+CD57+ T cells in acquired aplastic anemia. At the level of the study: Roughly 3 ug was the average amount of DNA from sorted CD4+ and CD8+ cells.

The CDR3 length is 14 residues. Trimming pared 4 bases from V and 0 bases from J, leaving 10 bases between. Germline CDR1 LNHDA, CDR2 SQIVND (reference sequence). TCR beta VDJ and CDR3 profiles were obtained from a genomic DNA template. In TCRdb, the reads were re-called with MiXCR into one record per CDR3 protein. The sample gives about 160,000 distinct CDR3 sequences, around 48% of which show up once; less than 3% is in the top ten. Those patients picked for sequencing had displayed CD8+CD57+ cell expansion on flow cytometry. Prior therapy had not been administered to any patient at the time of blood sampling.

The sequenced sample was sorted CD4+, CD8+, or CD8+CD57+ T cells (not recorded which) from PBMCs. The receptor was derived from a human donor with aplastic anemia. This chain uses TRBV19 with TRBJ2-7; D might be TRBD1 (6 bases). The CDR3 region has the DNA TGTGCCAGTAGTAGTGGCAGGGGCTCCTACGAGCAGTACTTC. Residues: CASSSGRGSYEQYF.